Listed below are T cell receptor beta chains from one sample, sequenced in a study of CD8 T cells in ankylosing spondylitis. From the 5' RACE reads, TCRdb called clonotypes with MiXCR, one entry per CDR3 protein. The sample lists 300,000 to 400,000 distinct CDR3 sequences; 20% to 25% were seen once. Sequencing was carried out using blood, either unsorted or a sorted T cell fraction (not recorded which). These receptors originate from a male donor with ankylosing spondylitis. CDR3s include the opening cysteine and the closing phenylalanine or tryptophan. Fields, in order: V gene, D gene, clone size, J gene, CDR3 DNA, CDR3 protein. D genes are given only for firm matches. Expanded clones get a size class; other rows say once, few or many, or leave the size out.

v_gene: TRBV5-1; d_gene: .; abundance: .; j_gene: TRBJ2-7; CDR3nt: TGCGCCAGCAGCTTGACTAGGGACGTCTACGAGCAGTACTTC; CDR3aa: CASSLTRDVYEQYF
v_gene: TRBV15; d_gene: .; abundance: once; j_gene: TRBJ2-1; CDR3nt: TGTGCCACCAGCAGAAACATAGCGGATAGCTCCTACAATGAGCAGTTCTTC; CDR3aa: CATSRNIADSSYNEQFF
v_gene: TRBV6-6; d_gene: .; abundance: .; j_gene: TRBJ1-5; CDR3nt: TGTGCCAGCAGTTACCACAATCAGCCCCAGCATTTT; CDR3aa: CASSYHNQPQHF
v_gene: TRBV5-1; d_gene: .; abundance: once; j_gene: TRBJ1-4; CDR3nt: TGCGCCAGCAGCGGGGGGGGAAATGAAAAACTGTTTTTT; CDR3aa: CASSGGGNEKLFF
v_gene: TRBV9; d_gene: TRBD1; abundance: few; j_gene: TRBJ1-2; CDR3nt: TGTGCCAGCAGCGCCTCCCCGGGACAGACGATCTATGGCTACACCTTC; CDR3aa: CASSASPGQTIYGYTF
v_gene: TRBV11-3; d_gene: .; abundance: .; j_gene: TRBJ1-1; CDR3nt: TGTGCCAGCAGCTTATATGGGCCCTCCCGCCGAGAAGCTTTCTTT; CDR3aa: CASSLYGPSRREAFF
v_gene: TRBV7-2; d_gene: .; abundance: .; j_gene: TRBJ1-3; CDR3nt: TGTGCCAGCAGCTTGGGCCCCCCGACAGGAGGAAACACCATATATTTT; CDR3aa: CASSLGPPTGGNTIYF
v_gene: TRBV1; d_gene: .; abundance: many; j_gene: TRBJ2-4; CDR3nt: TGCACCAGCAGCCAAGAGAGACAGGGCCCATACTTC; CDR3aa: CTSSQERQGPYF
v_gene: TRBV27; d_gene: .; abundance: .; j_gene: TRBJ2-5; CDR3nt: TGTGCCAGCAGTCACGGGACGTCCCAAGAGACCCAGTACTTC; CDR3aa: CASSHGTSQETQYF
v_gene: TRBV25-1; d_gene: .; abundance: .; j_gene: TRBJ1-1; CDR3nt: TGTGCCAGCAGTGAACAGGGGACTGAAGCTTTCTTT; CDR3aa: CASSEQGTEAFF
v_gene: TRBV12-3/TRBV12-4; d_gene: .; abundance: many; j_gene: TRBJ2-3; CDR3nt: TGTGCCAGCAGTTTGGAGGGCCCAGATACGCAGTATTTT; CDR3aa: CASSLEGPDTQYF
v_gene: TRBV5-5; d_gene: .; abundance: .; j_gene: TRBJ2-1; CDR3nt: TGTGCCAGCAGCTTCTTTTTGAACAATGAGCAGTTCTTC; CDR3aa: CASSFFLNNEQFF
v_gene: TRBV12-3/TRBV12-4; d_gene: TRBD2; abundance: .; j_gene: TRBJ2-3; CDR3nt: TGTGCCAGCAGTGGACTAGGTCTTAGCACAGATACGCAGTATTTT; CDR3aa: CASSGLGLSTDTQYF
v_gene: TRBV7-9; d_gene: .; abundance: .; j_gene: TRBJ2-5; CDR3nt: TGTGCCAGCAGCCAACGGGCAGGGGAGACCCAGTACTTC; CDR3aa: CASSQRAGETQYF
v_gene: TRBV7-8; d_gene: .; abundance: once; j_gene: TRBJ2-2; CDR3nt: TGTGCCAGCAGCCCCCACCCACCCGAAAACACCGGGGAGCTGTTTTTT; CDR3aa: CASSPHPPENTGELFF
v_gene: TRBV6-6; d_gene: TRBD1; abundance: few; j_gene: TRBJ2-1; CDR3nt: TGTGCCAGCAGAGGACAGGGCAGGAATGAGCAGTTCTTC; CDR3aa: CASRGQGRNEQFF
v_gene: TRBV6-1; d_gene: TRBD2; abundance: .; j_gene: TRBJ2-5; CDR3nt: TGTGCCAGCAGCCGGGGACTAGCGGGAACGTATGGAGAGACCCAGTACTTC; CDR3aa: CASSRGLAGTYGETQYF
v_gene: TRBV7-9; d_gene: .; abundance: few; j_gene: TRBJ2-7; CDR3nt: TGTGCCAGCAGCTCCTTCCGCAGAACAGGGTTCTACGAGCAGTACTTC; CDR3aa: CASSSFRRTGFYEQYF
v_gene: TRBV4-2; d_gene: .; abundance: .; j_gene: TRBJ2-5; CDR3nt: TGTGCCAGCAGCCAAGAAGGGGTGAGGCAAGAGACCCAGTACTTC; CDR3aa: CASSQEGVRQETQYF
v_gene: TRBV18; d_gene: .; abundance: .; j_gene: TRBJ2-7; CDR3nt: TGTGCCAGCTCTTTGGACGGAAACCCCTACGAGCAGTACTTC; CDR3aa: CASSLDGNPYEQYF
v_gene: TRBV12-3/TRBV12-4; d_gene: .; abundance: many; j_gene: TRBJ2-7; CDR3nt: TGTGCCAGCAGTCGGATGACTAGTTTTCGTCCCGAGCAGTACTTC; CDR3aa: CASSRMTSFRPEQYF
v_gene: TRBV25-1; d_gene: TRBD2; abundance: .; j_gene: TRBJ2-5; CDR3nt: TGTGCCAGCAGTGACCATAGCGGGAGACTAGAGACCCAGTACTTC; CDR3aa: CASSDHSGRLETQYF
v_gene: TRBV3-1; d_gene: .; abundance: .; j_gene: TRBJ2-7; CDR3nt: TGTGCCAGCAGCCAAGGTATTGATCAGGGATTCAAGCAGTACTTC; CDR3aa: CASSQGIDQGFKQYF
v_gene: TRBV6-5; d_gene: .; abundance: .; j_gene: TRBJ1-5; CDR3nt: TGTGCCAGTAAGGCCCCTAATCAGCCCCAGCATTTT; CDR3aa: CASKAPNQPQHF
v_gene: TRBV29-1; d_gene: .; abundance: .; j_gene: TRBJ1-1; CDR3nt: TGCAGCGGGGGGTGGAGTGACACTGAAGCTTTCTTT; CDR3aa: CSGGWSDTEAFF
v_gene: TRBV9; d_gene: .; abundance: .; j_gene: TRBJ1-1; CDR3nt: TGTGCCAGCAGCGTAGATCCGAGGGAGAACACTGAAGCTTTCTTT; CDR3aa: CASSVDPRENTEAFF
v_gene: TRBV7-2; d_gene: .; abundance: few; j_gene: TRBJ1-1; CDR3nt: TGTGCCAGCAGCTTCGACAGGATGAACACTGAAGCTTTCTTT; CDR3aa: CASSFDRMNTEAFF
v_gene: TRBV5-6; d_gene: TRBD2; abundance: few; j_gene: TRBJ2-5; CDR3nt: TGTGCCAGCAGCCCCTGGGGGGGTCAGGAGACCCAGTACTTC; CDR3aa: CASSPWGGQETQYF
v_gene: TRBV6-1; d_gene: .; abundance: .; j_gene: TRBJ1-6; CDR3nt: TGTGCCAGCAGTGCTGATCGAACACCCCTCCACTTT; CDR3aa: CASSADRTPLHF
v_gene: TRBV20-1; d_gene: TRBD2; abundance: .; j_gene: TRBJ2-3; CDR3nt: TGCAGTGCTACCGGGACTAGCGGAAGCACAGATACGCAGTATTTT; CDR3aa: CSATGTSGSTDTQYF
v_gene: TRBV11-3; d_gene: .; abundance: few; j_gene: TRBJ2-7; CDR3nt: TGTGCCAGCAGCTTGGGACTTACGCCACCCGCCTACGAGCAGTACTTC; CDR3aa: CASSLGLTPPAYEQYF
v_gene: TRBV18; d_gene: .; abundance: few; j_gene: TRBJ1-2; CDR3nt: TGTGCCAGCTCACCAGAGACAGGTCCCTATGGCTACACCTTC; CDR3aa: CASSPETGPYGYTF
v_gene: TRBV4-1; d_gene: TRBD2; abundance: .; j_gene: TRBJ2-1; CDR3nt: TGCGCCAGCAGCCGGGATGGTAGCGGGAGGTCCTACAATGAGCAGTTCTTC; CDR3aa: CASSRDGSGRSYNEQFF
v_gene: TRBV3-1; d_gene: TRBD2; abundance: .; j_gene: TRBJ2-1; CDR3nt: TGTGCCAGCAGCCGACGATCCATACTAGCGGGAGGGCGTTTGCCCTACAATGAGCAGTTCTTC; CDR3aa: CASSRRSILAGGRLPYNEQFF
v_gene: TRBV5-1; d_gene: .; abundance: few; j_gene: TRBJ1-5; CDR3nt: TGCGCCAGCAGCTTGGCGTCAGGCAATCAGCCCCAGCATTTT; CDR3aa: CASSLASGNQPQHF
v_gene: TRBV28; d_gene: .; abundance: .; j_gene: TRBJ2-7; CDR3nt: TGTGCCAGCAGCCCCCCAGCGGAGGAGCAGTACTTC; CDR3aa: CASSPPAEEQYF
v_gene: TRBV15; d_gene: TRBD1; abundance: few; j_gene: TRBJ2-7; CDR3nt: TGTGCCACCAGCAGATCGGCAGGGGGCTACGAGCAGTACTTC; CDR3aa: CATSRSAGGYEQYF
v_gene: TRBV3-1; d_gene: TRBD1; abundance: few; j_gene: TRBJ2-2; CDR3nt: TGTGCCAGCAGCCATACCGGGACAGGGAACACCGGGGAGCTGTTTTTT; CDR3aa: CASSHTGTGNTGELFF
v_gene: TRBV9; d_gene: TRBD2; abundance: .; j_gene: TRBJ2-7; CDR3nt: TGTGCCAGCAGCGTAGTCCCCGGGAGGGGTATATACGAGCAGTACTTC; CDR3aa: CASSVVPGRGIYEQYF
v_gene: TRBV15; d_gene: .; abundance: few; j_gene: TRBJ2-2; CDR3nt: TGTGCCACCAGCAGAGGACGGATGAACACCGGGGAGCTGTTTTTT; CDR3aa: CATSRGRMNTGELFF